This T cell receptor beta chain was identified in a study of T cell responses to AZD1222 COVID-19 vaccine. Losses at the gene ends were 7 bases for V and 5 bases for J; bases not matched to a gene: 7. The length of the CDR3 is 14 residues. The V gene's germline CDR1 is MNHEY and CDR2 SVGAGI. Sequencing was performed with immunoSEQ multiplex PCR; in TCRdb, only in-frame clones are kept and a portion is missing. Of some 170,000 clones detected, about 92% appear once; the ten largest clones hold roughly 4.5%. The sequencing here drew on peripheral blood, taken on day 0 of MenACWY control vaccination. The origin of this receptor is an adult in good health. This chain uses TRBV6-5 with TRBJ2-5, with 10 bases that match TRBD1. CDR3 amino acids: CASIKGQGGETQYF. The CDR3 nucleotides are TGTGCCAGCATTAAAGGACAGGGGGGCGAGACCCAGTACTTC.